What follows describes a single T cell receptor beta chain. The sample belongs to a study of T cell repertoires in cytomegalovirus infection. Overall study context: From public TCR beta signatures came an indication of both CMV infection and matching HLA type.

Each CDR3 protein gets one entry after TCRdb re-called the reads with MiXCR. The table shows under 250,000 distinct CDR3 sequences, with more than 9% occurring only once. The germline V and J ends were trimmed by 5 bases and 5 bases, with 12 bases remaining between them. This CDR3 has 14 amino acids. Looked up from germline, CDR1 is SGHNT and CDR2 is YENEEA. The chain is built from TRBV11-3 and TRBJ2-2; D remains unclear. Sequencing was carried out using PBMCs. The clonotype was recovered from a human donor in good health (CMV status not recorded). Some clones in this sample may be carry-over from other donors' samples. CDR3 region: CASSTTRLTGELFF. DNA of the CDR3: TGTGCCAGCAGCACCACCCGACTGACCGGGGAGCTGTTTTTT.